These 10 T cell receptor beta chains originate from one sample sequenced in a study of blood T cell repertoires in COVID-19. The table came from immunoSEQ multiplex PCR; TCRdb's copy has only in-frame clones and leaves some out. Of tens of thousands of clones in the sample, around nine tenths are singletons; the top ten hold more than 5.5%. Sequenced sample: peripheral blood. Source of these receptors: a human donor in a cohort sampled during active COVID-19.

The CDR3, as DNA: TGCGCCAGCAGCCAAGAAACACAGGGGACCTACGAGCAGTACTTC. Protein product: CASSQETQGTYEQYF. The chain links TRBV4-3 to TRBJ2-7, with 7 positions matching TRBD1. Germline V lookup: CDR1 LGHNA, CDR2 YSLEER. V shed 0 bases, J shed 2 bases, and the junction held 4 bases outside the gene matches. This CDR3 contains 15 residues.

The chain combines TRBV4-3 with TRBJ2-7, with 7 bases matching TRBD2. V shed 4 bases and J 7 bases; nucleotides not matched to a gene: 7. The V gene's germline CDR1 is LGHNA and CDR2 YSLEER. This CDR3 comprises 13 residues. The CDR3 here is CASSPTREGEQYF. CDR3 bases: TGCGCCAGCAGCCCGACTAGGGAGGGTGAGCAGTACTTC.

V is TRBV6-4 and J is TRBJ2-1, with a tentative D call TRBD1 (6 bases). Trimming left V 7 bases short and J 10 bases short, with 20 bases between. The CDR3 runs to 14 residues. CDR1 MRHNA and CDR2 SNTAGT come from the germline V gene. This CDR3 reads CASIAPGTTDEQFF. CDR3 in DNA: TGTGCCAGCATTGCCCCCGGGACAACCGACGAGCAGTTCTTC.

The chain employs TRBV29-1 and TRBJ1-1, with 7 bases that match TRBD1. The CDR3 covers 13 residues. Germline V gives CDR1 SQVTM, CDR2 ANQGSEA. V dropped 6 bases and J dropped 6; count of bases not matched to a gene: 10. The CDR3 region has the DNA TGCAGCGTCTCTGGGGCGACAGGGCCTGAAGCTTTCTTT. It codes for CSVSGATGPEAFF.

V usage is TRBV12-5 and J usage is TRBJ2-1, with 7 bases that match TRBD1. In germline, CDR1 is LGHNT, CDR2 FRNRAP. V shed 7 bases and J 15 bases; nucleotides not matched to a gene: 18. The CDR3 is made up of 14 amino acids. The DNA of the CDR3 is TGTGCTAGTGTAGGACAGGTGGTTTCTAGGTATCCGTTCTTC. Translation: CASVGQVVSRYPFF.

This sequence joins TRBV14 and TRBJ1-1; D ambiguous. Germline V CDR1 and CDR2: SGHDN, FVKESK. The CDR3 totals 15 residues. V shed 0 bases and J shed 0 bases, with 8 bases lying between them. The CDR3 bases are TGTGCCAGCAGCCAAGAGGCAGGCATGAACACTGAAGCTTTCTTT. Amino acids: CASSQEAGMNTEAFF.

V is TRBV30 and J is TRBJ2-2, with 8 bases identical to TRBD2. The CDR3 contains 16 residues. Germline loops: CDR1 GTSNPN, CDR2 SVGIG (reference sequence). V was clipped by 4 bases and J by 2 bases; unmatched bases: 9. The CDR3 DNA reads TGTGCCTGGACCAACGGGGCGGGGGGAAACACCGGGGAGCTGTTTTTT. Protein sequence: CAWTNGAGGNTGELFF.

This sequence joins TRBV28 and TRBJ1-1; 7 nucleotides align to TRBD1. Germline lookup yields CDR1 MDHEN and CDR2 SYDVKM. The V gene end was trimmed by 5 bases and the J gene end by 5 bases; junction bases not matched to a gene: 11. The CDR3 sequence is 15 residues long. The DNA for the CDR3 is TGTGCCAGCAGTCTCCCTGACAGGGTCTCGACTGAAGCTTTCTTT. Translated: CASSLPDRVSTEAFF.

The chain couples TRBV7-9 to TRBJ2-5; tentatively, D is TRBD1 (7 bases). CDR1 SEHNR and CDR2 FQNEAQ come from the germline V gene (reference sequence). Trimming stripped 8 bases from V and 7 bases from J, with 26 bases between. The CDR3 is made up of 16 amino acids. CDR3 in DNA: TGTGCCAGCCAGGGGGGCCGACAGGGCCGGAGTGCGACCCAGTACTTC. Amino acids: CASQGGRQGRSATQYF.

The chain uses TRBV6-1 and TRBJ1-5; D not certain. V was clipped by 1 base and J by 1 base, with 5 bases between them. The CDR3 has 14 amino acids. Germline CDR1 MNHNS, CDR2 SASEGT. The CDR3 protein is CASSEGQSNQPQHF. The CDR3 nucleotides are TGTGCCAGCAGTGAAGGACAAAGCAATCAGCCCCAGCATTTT.